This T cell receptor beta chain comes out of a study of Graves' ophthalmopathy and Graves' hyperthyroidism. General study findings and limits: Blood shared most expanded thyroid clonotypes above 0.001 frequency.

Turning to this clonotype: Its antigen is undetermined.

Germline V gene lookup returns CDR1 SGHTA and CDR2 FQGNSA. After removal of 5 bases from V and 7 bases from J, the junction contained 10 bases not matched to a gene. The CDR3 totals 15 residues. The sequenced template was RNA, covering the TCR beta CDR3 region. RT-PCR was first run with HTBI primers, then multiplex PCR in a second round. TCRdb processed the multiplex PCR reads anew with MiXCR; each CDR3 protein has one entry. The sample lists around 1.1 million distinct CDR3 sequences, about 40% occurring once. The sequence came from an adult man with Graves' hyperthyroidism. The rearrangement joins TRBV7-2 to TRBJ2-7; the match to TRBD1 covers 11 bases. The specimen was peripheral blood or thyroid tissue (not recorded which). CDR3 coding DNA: TGTGCCAGCAGCCAGCCCGGGACAGGGGGGTTGGAGCAGTACTTC. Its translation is CASSQPGTGGLEQYF.